This TCR beta chain was captured by sequencing in a study of T cell responses to AZD1222 COVID-19 vaccine. Findings and caveats of the study: Seropositivity was recorded at baseline in only a handful of AZD1222 recipients. Along spike, vaccine-associated CD4 TCRs were found throughout, with dominance at 160-218 and 743-854. Following two doses of AZD1222, Spike-specific TCR breadth and depth rose. Most donors were white British, females outnumbered males, and clonal diversity was possibly underestimated.

Method: immunoSEQ multiplex PCR; TCRdb's copy keeps in-frame clones and lacks some. The repertoire holds roughly 120,000 clones, with 87% as singletons. Germline V gives CDR1 ENHRY, CDR2 SYGVKD. Trimming shortened V by 4 bases and J by 3 bases, and 9 bases separated the two germline ends. The CDR3 sequence is 13 residues long. This clone was counted once. Its target is not known. This receptor was obtained from an adult who received the AZD1222 COVID-19 vaccine. Sequenced here: peripheral blood, sampled 28 days after the second AZD1222 dose. V is TRBV10-3 and J is TRBJ1-2; D unresolved. The CDR3 spells CAISVDTDYGYTF. In nucleotides, the CDR3 is TGTGCCATCAGTGTTGACACGGACTATGGCTACACCTTC.